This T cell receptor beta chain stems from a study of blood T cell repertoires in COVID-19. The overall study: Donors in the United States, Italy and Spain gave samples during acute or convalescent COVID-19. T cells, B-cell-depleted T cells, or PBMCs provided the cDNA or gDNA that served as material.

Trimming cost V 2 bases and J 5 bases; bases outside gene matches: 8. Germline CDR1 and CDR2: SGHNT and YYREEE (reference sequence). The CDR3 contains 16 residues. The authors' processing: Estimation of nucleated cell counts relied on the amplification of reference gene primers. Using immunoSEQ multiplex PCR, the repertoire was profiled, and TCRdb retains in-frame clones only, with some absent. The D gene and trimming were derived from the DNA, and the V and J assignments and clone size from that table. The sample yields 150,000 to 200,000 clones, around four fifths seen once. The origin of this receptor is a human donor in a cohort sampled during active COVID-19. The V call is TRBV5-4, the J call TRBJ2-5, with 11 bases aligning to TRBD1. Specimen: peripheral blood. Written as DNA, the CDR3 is TGTGCCAGCAGCTTCAGGACAGGGGGCGCTCGGGAGACCCAGTACTTC. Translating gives CASSFRTGGARETQYF.